The T cell receptor beta chain described here comes from a study of blood T cell repertoires in COVID-19. Overall study context: From T cells, B-cell-depleted T cells, or PBMCs came the material, which was cDNA or gDNA.

The V end was cut by 0 bases, the J end by 6 bases, with 13 bases between. Germline CDR1 and CDR2: SGHTS and YDEGEE. There are 14 residues in the CDR3. Only in-frame clones appear in the TCRdb table, and some are missing; sequencing was by immunoSEQ multiplex PCR. The repertoire holds 63,000 or so clones, with 80% to 85% as singletons. Material: peripheral blood. The sequence derives from a human donor in a cohort sampled during active COVID-19. The chain couples TRBV5-8 to TRBJ2-7; D is perhaps TRBD1 (6 bases). CDR3 amino acids: CASSLEGLGGEQYF. In nucleotides, the CDR3 is TGTGCCAGCAGCTTGGAGGGCCTAGGGGGCGAGCAGTACTTC. Using reference TRBV5-8 and TRBJ2-7 for the parts outside the CDR3, the full variable domain is EAGVTQSPTHLIKTRGQQATLRCSPISGHTSVYWYQQALGLGLQFLLWYDEGEERNRGNFPPRFSGRQFPNYSSELNVNALELEDSALYLCASSLEGLGGEQYFGPGTRLTVT.